This TCR beta chain was recovered during a study of graft-versus-host responses after intestinal transplantation. On the study more broadly: Among the recipients, transplants were multivisceral, liver-intestinal, or isolated intestinal. Uniformly, recipients were administered anti-thymocyte globulin induction with subsequent tacrolimus and steroids for 3 to 4 years. Findings and caveats of the study: GvH clone levels peaked in circulation, and this peak was associated with early post-transplant HvG declines. Detected in recipient marrow were GvH clones, some of which were first observed in ileum or blood.

CDR3 size: 16 residues. The germline CDR1 and CDR2 sequences are SGHTA and FQGTGA. Unmatched junction bases numbered 13, after V lost 3 bases and J lost 9 bases. Clones were read by immunoSEQ multiplex PCR, and TCRdb kept only the in-frame ones, dropping some. The data hold about 97,000 clones, with more than 80% observed a single time. As to this clone: Its matching antigen is unknown.

The sequencing used PBMCs, collected approximately 470 days after intestinal transplant. This chain connects TRBV7-3 to TRBJ1-4; 7 bases agree with TRBD1. This clonotype originated in a human patient who received an intestinal transplant, so some T cells may come from the graft donor. The chain's CDR3 is CASSFRETGPPKKLFF. The CDR3 bases are TGTGCCAGCAGCTTTAGGGAGACAGGGCCCCCCAAAAAACTGTTTTTT.